This TCR beta chain was identified in a study of blood T cell repertoires in COVID-19. Study overall: PBMCs, B-cell-depleted T cells, or T cells were the source of the cDNA or gDNA that made up the material.

In the authors' workflow: Nucleated cell number was recorded as an estimate derived from reference gene primer amplification. Assay used: immunoSEQ multiplex PCR; TCRdb lists only in-frame clones, some missing. The D gene and trimming were derived from the DNA, and the V and J assignments and clone size from that table. Found here are 130,000 or so clones, over 60% of them singletons; the top ten hold around 2%. This CDR3 contains 15 residues. The germline gives CDR1 KGHSH, CDR2 LQKENI. Trimming left V 4 bases short and J 1 base short, with 10 bases between. Sequencing was done on a sample of peripheral blood. This chain uses TRBV18 with TRBJ2-2; D perhaps matches TRBD1 (6 bases). This clonotype was obtained from a woman between 70 and 85 years old with acute or convalescent COVID-19. CDR3 sequence: CASSLQTGNTGELFF. In DNA form, the CDR3 reads TGTGCCAGCTCACTTCAGACAGGGAACACCGGGGAGCTGTTTTTT.